Listed below are T cell receptor beta chains from one sample, sequenced in a study of identifying expanded T cells in peripheral blood. TCRdb's copy holds only in-frame clones and misses some; the assay was immunoSEQ multiplex PCR. Of approximately 83,000 clones listed, roughly 85% are singletons. The sequenced sample was blood. These receptor sequences come from a person aged 18 to 69 in good health. Each CDR3 is given with its conserved first and last residue. A D gene is named only where the DNA matches it firmly. Some rows mark clone size as missing; the rest say once, few, many or name a class of expanded clone.

d_gene,j_gene,v_gene,abundance,CDR3aa,CDR3nt
-,TRBJ2-7,TRBV29-1,-,CSVEESAREGVYEQYF,TGCAGCGTTGAAGAGTCGGCCAGGGAGGGGGTCTACGAGCAGTACTTC
-,TRBJ2-2,TRBV18,-,CASSRQLDTANTGELFF,TGTGCCAGCTCACGACAGCTAGACACAGCGAACACCGGGGAGCTGTTTTTT
TRBD1,TRBJ1-2,TRBV5-4,-,CASSSISRGGVEGYTF,TGTGCCAGCAGCTCCATCTCACGAGGGGGCGTGGAAGGCTACACCTTC
-,TRBJ2-1,TRBV5-1,-,CASSLANEQFF,TGCGCCAGCAGCTTGGCGAATGAGCAGTTCTTC
-,TRBJ1-1,TRBV5-4,-,CASTAIVSPSGTEAFF,TGTGCCAGCACCGCTATTGTGTCACCCTCAGGCACTGAAGCTTTCTTT
TRBD1,TRBJ1-1,TRBV28,-,CASSPPGGNTEAFF,TGTGCCAGCAGCCCCCCAGGGGGGAACACTGAAGCTTTCTTT
-,TRBJ1-2,TRBV13,-,CASSTLRMGGYGYTF,TGTGCCAGCAGCACCCTTAGGATGGGAGGGTATGGCTACACCTTC
TRBD1,TRBJ1-4,TRBV7-9,-,CASSRTGGNEKLFF,TGTGCCAGCAGCCGGACAGGGGGGAATGAAAAACTGTTTTTT
-,TRBJ2-7,TRBV5-1,-,CASSLSGSRSTYEQYF,TGCGCCAGCAGCCTATCAGGGTCCAGGTCCACCTACGAGCAGTACTTC
-,TRBJ1-2,TRBV6-6,-,CASSALGVDGYTF,TGTGCCAGCAGTGCTCTTGGTGTGGATGGCTACACCTTC
-,TRBJ2-7,TRBV5-1,-,CASSFGGDEQYF,TGCGCCAGCAGCTTCGGGGGAGACGAGCAGTACTTC
-,TRBJ2-3,TRBV4-1,-,CASSPQSGESTDTQYF,TGCGCCAGCAGCCCTCAATCGGGGGAGAGCACAGATACGCAGTATTTT
-,TRBJ2-7,TRBV27,-,CASSWQRGHEQYF,TGTGCCAGCAGCTGGCAGAGGGGACACGAGCAGTACTTC
TRBD2,TRBJ2-1,TRBV6-5,-,CASSLLGTTYNEQFF,TGTGCCAGCAGCCTGCTGGGGACTACCTACAATGAGCAGTTCTTC
-,TRBJ2-5,TRBV27,few,CASSYARRVGETQYF,TGTGCCAGCAGTTATGCCCGGAGGGTAGGCGAGACCCAGTACTTC
-,TRBJ1-2,TRBV2,-,CASRGTRGREGYTF,TGTGCCAGCAGGGGGACGCGGGGGAGGGAAGGCTACACCTTC
-,TRBJ1-1,TRBV18,-,CASSPGRYNFENTEAFF,TGTGCCAGCTCACCCGGACGTTACAATTTTGAGAACACTGAAGCTTTCTTT
TRBD1,TRBJ1-1,TRBV9,once,CASSAPGTGGIAFF,TGTGCCAGCAGCGCCCCCGGGACAGGGGGCATAGCTTTCTTT
-,TRBJ2-3,TRBV13,once,CASSTDDNQAPDTQYF,TGTGCCAGCAGCACCGATGACAACCAGGCCCCAGATACGCAGTATTTT
TRBD1,TRBJ2-1,TRBV25-1,-,CASSVPRDRVGANEQFF,TGTGCCAGCAGTGTCCCCCGAGACAGGGTAGGGGCCAATGAGCAGTTCTTC
-,TRBJ2-1,TRBV9,-,CASTVWETDNEQFF,TGTGCCAGCACCGTATGGGAGACCGACAATGAGCAGTTCTTC
TRBD1,TRBJ1-3,TRBV4-3,-,CASSQVQIGQGLPPFSGNTIYF,TGCGCCAGCAGCCAAGTTCAAATAGGACAGGGCCTCCCTCCGTTCTCTGGAAACACCATATATTTT
-,TRBJ2-5,TRBV9,-,CASSVDGAETQYF,TGTGCCAGCAGCGTAGACGGGGCAGAGACCCAGTACTTC
TRBD1,TRBJ2-7,TRBV25-1,-,CASSTRDRINEQYF,TGTGCCAGCAGCACCCGGGACAGGATAAACGAGCAGTACTTC
-,TRBJ1-6,TRBV7-8,-,CASSATVSSYNSPLHF,TGTGCCAGCAGCGCGACTGTTAGCTCCTATAATTCACCCCTCCACTTT
-,TRBJ2-7,TRBV20-1,-,CSARRDEQYF,TGCAGTGCTAGGAGGGACGAGCAGTACTTC
TRBD2,TRBJ2-7,TRBV7-3,-,CASYPGLTRGDYEQYF,TGTGCCAGCTATCCAGGCCTTACGCGGGGGGACTACGAGCAGTACTTC
TRBD2,TRBJ2-7,TRBV19,-,CASSTDPGLSTDEQYF,TGTGCCAGTAGTACAGATCCGGGACTAAGCACCGACGAGCAGTACTTC
-,TRBJ1-4,TRBV15,-,CATSRREGIEKLFF,TGTGCCACCAGCAGAAGGGAGGGGATCGAAAAACTGTTTTTT
-,TRBJ2-5,TRBV11-2,-,CASSLEISRQETQYF,TGTGCCAGCAGCTTAGAAATCTCCAGGCAAGAGACCCAGTACTTC
-,TRBJ1-4,TRBV27,once,CASSPTNNREKLFF,TGTGCCAGCAGCCCCACTAATAACCGTGAAAAACTGTTTTTT
TRBD1,TRBJ2-3,TRBV19,once,CASSRSGGGTDTQYF,TGTGCCAGTAGTCGTTCAGGGGGAGGCACAGATACGCAGTATTTT
-,TRBJ1-5,TRBV7-9,-,CASSLDSNQPQHF,TGTGCCAGCAGCTTAGATAGCAATCAGCCCCAGCATTTT